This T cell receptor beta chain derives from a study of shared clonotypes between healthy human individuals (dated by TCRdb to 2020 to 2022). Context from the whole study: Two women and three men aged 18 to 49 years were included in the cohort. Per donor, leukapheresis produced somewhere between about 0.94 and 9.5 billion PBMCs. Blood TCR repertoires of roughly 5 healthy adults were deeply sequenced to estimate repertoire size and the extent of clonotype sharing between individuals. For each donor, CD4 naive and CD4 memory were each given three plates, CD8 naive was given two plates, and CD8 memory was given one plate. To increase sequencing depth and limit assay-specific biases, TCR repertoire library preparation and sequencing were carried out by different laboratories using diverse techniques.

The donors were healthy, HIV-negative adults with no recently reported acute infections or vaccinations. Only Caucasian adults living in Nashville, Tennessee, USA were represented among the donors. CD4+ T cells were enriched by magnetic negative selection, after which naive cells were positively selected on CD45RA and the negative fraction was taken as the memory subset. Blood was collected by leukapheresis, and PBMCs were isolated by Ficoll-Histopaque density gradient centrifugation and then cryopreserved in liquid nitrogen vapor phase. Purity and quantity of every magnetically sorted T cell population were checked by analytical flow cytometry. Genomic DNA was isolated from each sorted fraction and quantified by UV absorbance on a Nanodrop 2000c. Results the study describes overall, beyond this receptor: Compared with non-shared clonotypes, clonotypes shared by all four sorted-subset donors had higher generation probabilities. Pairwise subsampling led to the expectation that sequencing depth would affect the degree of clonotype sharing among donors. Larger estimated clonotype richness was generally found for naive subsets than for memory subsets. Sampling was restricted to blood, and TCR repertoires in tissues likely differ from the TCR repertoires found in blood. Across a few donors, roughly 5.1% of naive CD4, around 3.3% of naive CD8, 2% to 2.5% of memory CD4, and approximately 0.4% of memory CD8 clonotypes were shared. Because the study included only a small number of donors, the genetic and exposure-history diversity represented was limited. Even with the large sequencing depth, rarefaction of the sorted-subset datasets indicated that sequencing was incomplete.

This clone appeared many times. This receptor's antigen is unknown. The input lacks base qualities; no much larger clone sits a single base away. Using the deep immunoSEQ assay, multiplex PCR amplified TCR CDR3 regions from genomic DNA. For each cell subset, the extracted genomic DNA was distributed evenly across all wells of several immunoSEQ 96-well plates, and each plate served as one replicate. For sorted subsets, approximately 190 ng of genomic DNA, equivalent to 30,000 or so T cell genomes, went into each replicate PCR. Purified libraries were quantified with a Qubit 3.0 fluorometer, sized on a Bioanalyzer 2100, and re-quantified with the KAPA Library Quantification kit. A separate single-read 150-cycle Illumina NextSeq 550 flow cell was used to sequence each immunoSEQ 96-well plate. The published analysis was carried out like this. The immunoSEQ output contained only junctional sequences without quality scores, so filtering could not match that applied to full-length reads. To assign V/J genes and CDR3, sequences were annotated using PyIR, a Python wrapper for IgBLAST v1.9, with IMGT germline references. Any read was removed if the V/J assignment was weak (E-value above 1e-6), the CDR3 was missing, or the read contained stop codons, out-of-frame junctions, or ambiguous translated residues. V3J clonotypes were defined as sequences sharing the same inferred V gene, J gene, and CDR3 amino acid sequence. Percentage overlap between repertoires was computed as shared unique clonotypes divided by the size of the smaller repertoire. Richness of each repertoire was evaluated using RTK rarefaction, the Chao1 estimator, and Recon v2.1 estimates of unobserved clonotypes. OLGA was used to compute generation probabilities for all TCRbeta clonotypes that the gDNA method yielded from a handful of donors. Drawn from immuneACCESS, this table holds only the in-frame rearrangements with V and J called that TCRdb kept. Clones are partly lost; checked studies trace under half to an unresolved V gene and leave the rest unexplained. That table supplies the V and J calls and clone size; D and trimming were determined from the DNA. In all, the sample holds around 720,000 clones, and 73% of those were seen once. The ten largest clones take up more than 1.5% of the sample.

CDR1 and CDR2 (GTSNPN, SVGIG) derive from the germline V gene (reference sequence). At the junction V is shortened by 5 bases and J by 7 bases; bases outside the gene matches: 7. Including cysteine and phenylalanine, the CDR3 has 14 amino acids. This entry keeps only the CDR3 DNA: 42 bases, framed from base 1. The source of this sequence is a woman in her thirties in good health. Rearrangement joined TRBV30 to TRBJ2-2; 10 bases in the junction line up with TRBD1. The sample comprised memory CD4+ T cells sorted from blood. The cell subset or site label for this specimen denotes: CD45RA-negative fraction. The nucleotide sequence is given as TGTGCCTGGCAGGACAGGGGGAAGGTCGGGGAGCTGTTTTTT. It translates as CAWQDRGKVGELFF.